This entry features one T cell receptor (beta chain) sequence. The data are from a study of blood T cell repertoires in COVID-19. Study-level background: Sites in the United States, Italy and Spain provided acute and convalescent COVID-19 samples. The analysed material was cDNA or gDNA that came from T cells, B-cell-depleted T cells, or PBMCs.

The CDR3 totals 15 residues. Trimming removed 4 bases from V and 0 bases from J, with 13 bases in between. Germline V gene data show CDR1 as LGHNA and CDR2 as YNFKEQ. In the study's own analysis: Amplification of reference gene primers was used by the study to estimate nucleated cell counts. Repertoires were generated with immunoSEQ multiplex PCR, while TCRdb's copy carries only in-frame clones and drops some. The DNA was the basis for D and trimming; V, J and clone size are from that table. The profile shows approximately 100,000 clones, roughly 80% of them singletons. The V and J genes are TRBV4-2 and TRBJ2-7, with D possibly being TRBD1 (6 bases). This receptor was identified in a man aged 60 to 75 with acute or convalescent COVID-19. Sequences were obtained from peripheral blood. The CDR3 nucleotides are TGTGCCAGCAGCCCCCAGACAGGAAGCTCCTACGAGCAGTACTTC. Its translation: CASSPQTGSSYEQYF.